Following are 26 T cell receptor beta chains from one sample sequenced in a study of control samples from healthy donors and cancer patients. Assay used: immunoSEQ multiplex PCR; TCRdb lists only in-frame clones, some missing. The repertoire includes approximately 89,000 clones, over 75% of them detected once, and roughly 2.1% sits in the top ten. The sequenced material came from blood. The receptors originated from a woman aged 40 to 55 in good health.

The genes are TRBV9 and TRBJ2-7; D uncertain. CDR3 length: 16 amino acids. Germline values: CDR1 SGDLS, CDR2 YYNGEE. V was trimmed by 0 bases and J by 2 bases, leaving 15 bases between them. The CDR3 region has the DNA TGTGCCAGCAGCGTAGAGAGGCTAAGGGCAGCCTACGAGCAGTACTTC. This gives the protein CASSVERLRAAYEQYF.

The V and J genes are TRBV5-6 and TRBJ2-5; D not certain. Germline V gene data show CDR1 as SGHDT and CDR2 as YYEEEE. V shed 1 base and J shed 4 bases, with 14 bases lying between them. The CDR3 contains 15 residues. The CDR3 nucleotides read TGTGCCAGCAGCTTGTTAATGCCTCTCGGAGAGACCCAGTACTTC. This translates into CASSLLMPLGETQYF. Using reference TRBV5-6 and TRBJ2-5 for the parts outside the CDR3, the full variable domain is DAGVTQSPTHLIKTRGQQVTLRCSPKSGHDTVSWYQQALGQGPQFIFQYYEEEERQRGNFPDRFSGHQFPNYSSELNVNALLLGDSALYLCASSLLMPLGETQYFGPGTRLLVL.

The V and J genes are TRBV14 and TRBJ2-7; 15 positions match TRBD2. The CDR3 consists of 16 residues. The trim removed 5 bases at V and 1 base at J, leaving 3 bases unmatched. Germline CDR1 is SGHDN and CDR2 is FVKESK. The CDR3 region has the DNA TGTGCCAGCAGCTTGGGACTAGCGGGGGGTTCCTACGAGCAGTACTTC. Amino acids: CASSLGLAGGSYEQYF.

The rearrangement uses TRBV6-6 and TRBJ1-4; D is unclear. The CDR3 consists of 13 residues. Per the germline V gene, CDR1 is MNHNY and CDR2 is SVGAGI (reference sequence). V lost 5 bases and J 7 bases, leaving 11 bases between the germline ends. The CDR3 DNA reads as TGTGCCAGCAGTGGTTCGGTCGGTGAAAAACTGTTTTTT. Its translation is CASSGSVGEKLFF.

This rearrangement joins TRBV15 to TRBJ2-7; D may match TRBD1 or TRBD2 (5 bases each). V was clipped by 5 bases and J by 7 bases, with 15 bases between them. Germline V gene lookup returns CDR1 LNHNV and CDR2 YYDKDF (reference sequence). The CDR3 sequence is 13 residues long. In nucleotides, the CDR3 is TGTGCCACCAGCGGGGGAGTTCGAGAGGAGCAGTACTTC. As protein: CATSGGVREEQYF.

The V gene is TRBV21-1, the J gene TRBJ2-2; TRBD2 was called by the table and not checked on the DNA. TRBV21-1 is described as a pseudogene. The length of the CDR3 is 19 residues. DNA for the CDR3: TGTGCCAGCAGCAAACATGGGACTAGCGGGGGGGCGAACACCGGGGAGCTGTTTTTT. This codes for CASSKHGTSGGANTGELFF.

The J gene is TRBJ2-1, the V gene TRBV3-1 (or the pseudogene TRBV3-2); the D gene is possibly TRBD1 (5 bases). The V end lost 4 bases, the J end lost 9 bases, and 31 bases lay between the germline ends. Germline V gene data show CDR1 as LGHDT and CDR2 as YNNKEL (reference sequence). The CDR3 is made up of 19 amino acids. CDR3 amino acids: CASSPPQPKSRSGIGEQFF. In nucleotides, the CDR3 is TGTGCCAGCAGCCCCCCCCAGCCTAAGTCGCGGTCAGGGATAGGTGAGCAGTTCTTC.

The chain is built from TRBV7-9 and TRBJ2-2; 8 nucleotides agree with TRBD2. The CDR3 extends over 16 amino acids. Germline loops: CDR1 SEHNR, CDR2 FQNEAQ (reference sequence). Unmatched junction bases numbered 8, after V lost 5 bases and J lost 3 bases. Here the CDR3 DNA reads TGTGCCAGCAGCCAAAAAGGAGCGGGGGACACCGGGGAGCTGTTTTTT. Its translation: CASSQKGAGDTGELFF.

The chain is built from TRBV15 and TRBJ1-3; D remains ambiguous. V was trimmed by 6 bases and J by 3 bases, leaving 9 bases between them. CDR1 is LNHNV, CDR2 YYDKDF, per germline (reference sequence). The length of the CDR3 is 13 residues. The CDR3 sequence: CATSEGLGNTIYF. Here the CDR3 DNA reads TGTGCCACCAGTGAGGGTCTTGGAAACACCATATATTTT.

The rearrangement joins TRBV7-2 to TRBJ2-3; D is unclear. CDR3 size: 13 residues. Germline V gene data show CDR1 as SGHTA and CDR2 as FQGNSA. V lost 2 bases to trimming and J lost 3 bases, with 6 bases between them. CDR3 coding DNA: TGTGCCAGCAGCTTAAGGTTGACAGATACGCAGTATTTT. Protein sequence: CASSLRLTDTQYF.

The V gene is TRBV20-1, the J gene TRBJ1-1, with TRBD1 matching 8 bases. CDR3 length: 12 amino acids. Germline-derived CDR1 and CDR2 are DFQATT and SNEGSKA (reference sequence). Unmatched junction bases numbered 11, after V lost 6 bases and J lost 11 bases. This chain's CDR3 is CSASKTGERAFF. CDR3 in DNA: TGCAGTGCCAGTAAGACAGGGGAACGGGCTTTCTTT.

The chain links TRBV9 to TRBJ2-3; D might be TRBD1 (6 bases). Germline V gene lookup returns CDR1 SGDLS and CDR2 YYNGEE. The V end was cut by 4 bases, the J end by 0 bases, with 9 bases between. This CDR3 spans 14 amino acids. CDR3 sequence (DNA): TGTGCCAGCAGCATGGACAGTAGCACAGATACGCAGTATTTT. Protein: CASSMDSSTDTQYF.

The chain recombines TRBV6-5 with TRBJ1-6; D remains ambiguous. With 4 bases removed from V and 7 bases from J, the gap between germline ends came to 8 bases. CDR3 length equals 13 residues. Germline V gene sequence: CDR1 MNHEY, CDR2 SVGAGI. This CDR3 is CASSSDRNSPLHF. Written as DNA, the CDR3 is TGTGCCAGCAGTTCCGACCGCAATTCACCCCTCCACTTT.

The CDR3 loop is CSVIRGTDTQYF. CDR3 in DNA: TGCAGCGTTATTAGGGGCACAGATACGCAGTATTTT. The chain links TRBV29-1 to TRBJ2-3; D unresolved. Germline CDR1 is SQVTM and CDR2 is ANQGSEA. The CDR3 sequence is 12 residues long. The V and J ends lost 5 bases and 1 base respectively, with 7 bases between them.

This chain links TRBV19 with TRBJ2-4, with TRBD1 identical over 8 bases. Germline values: CDR1 LNHDA, CDR2 SQIVND (reference sequence). V lost 10 bases, J lost 4 bases, and 12 bases stayed unmatched. This CDR3 spans 15 amino acids. The CDR3 DNA reads as TGTGCCACCGCCGGGACAGGTAAGGGGAAAAACATTCAGTACTTC. Its translation: CATAGTGKGKNIQYF.

This clone has only one observation. The same CDR3 arises from other DNA sequences in this sample as well. This sequence joins TRBV7-2 and TRBJ2-3; the D gene is possibly TRBD1 (5 bases). The CDR3 covers 16 residues. V was shortened by 4 bases and J by 0 bases, with 14 bases between the two germline ends. Per the germline V gene, CDR1 is SGHTA and CDR2 is FQGNSA. The CDR3 DNA sequence: TGTGCCAGCAGCTCAGTGGCAGGGCTTAGCACAGATACGCAGTATTTT. Translating it yields CASSSVAGLSTDTQYF.

There are a few counts of this clone. The rearrangement links TRBV27 to TRBJ1-6, with D tentatively TRBD1 (5 bases). CDR3 length: 14 amino acids. V lost 3 bases, J lost 9 bases, and 12 bases lay in between. In germline, CDR1 is MNHEY, CDR2 SMNVEV (reference sequence). CDR3 nucleotide sequence: TGTGCCAGCAGTTTGTTTTCGGACACTTCACCCCTCCACTTT. Translating gives CASSLFSDTSPLHF.

This clone appeared once. This chain connects TRBV30 to TRBJ2-7; maybe TRBD1 (6 bases). CDR3 length equals 14 residues. V shed 4 bases and J shed 9 bases, with 22 bases lying between them. CDR1 is GTSNPN, CDR2 SVGIG, per germline (reference sequence). Here the CDR3 reads CAWNPPGDLRGQYF. The CDR3 coding sequence is TGTGCCTGGAACCCTCCAGGGGACCTACGAGGGCAGTACTTC.

This chain connects TRBV7-2 to TRBJ2-3; a weak D match, TRBD2 (5 bases). This CDR3 contains 16 residues. Trimming removed 2 bases at V and 2 bases at J, with 14 bases between. Germline CDR1 and CDR2: SGHTA and FQGNSA. The CDR3 is CASSLYWAEATDTQYF. In DNA, the CDR3 is TGTGCCAGCAGCTTATATTGGGCGGAGGCCACAGATACGCAGTATTTT.

V and J are TRBV20-1 and TRBJ1-6; D unclear. The CDR3 is 13 residues long. Germline CDR1 and CDR2: DFQATT and SNEGSKA (reference sequence). Trimming removed 3 bases at V and 5 bases at J, with 8 bases between. The CDR3, as DNA: TGCAGTGCTAGTGAGAATAATAATTCACCCCTCCACTTT. This gives the protein CSASENNNSPLHF.

The chain couples TRBV10-3 to TRBJ1-1; D remains ambiguous. V gave up 10 bases and J gave up 8 bases, with 14 bases separating them. Germline lookup yields CDR1 ENHRY and CDR2 SYGVKD. This CDR3 region has 11 residues. The CDR3 DNA reads as TGTGCCACCTCCTCGACGGACGAAGCTTTCTTT. Residues: CATSSTDEAFF.

This chain links TRBV12-3 or TRBV12-4 with TRBJ2-4; D is unresolved. The CDR3 has 13 amino acids. Trimming removed 6 bases at V and 8 bases at J, with 14 bases between. CDR3 region: CASRPPGRDIQYF. CDR3 in DNA: TGTGCCAGCAGGCCTCCCGGACGAGACATTCAGTACTTC.

This clone was picked up many times. The chain joins TRBV6-2 or TRBV6-3 to TRBJ2-5; D gene ambiguous. CDR3 size: 12 residues. Trimming left V 6 bases short and J 3 bases short, with 8 bases between. Looked up from germline, CDR1 is MNHEY and CDR2 is SVGEGT. CDR3 sequence (DNA): TGTGCCAGCAGCAACAGCAAAGAGACCCAGTACTTC. Its translation is CASSNSKETQYF.

This chain connects TRBV27 to TRBJ1-4; 7 bases line up with TRBD1. The CDR3 totals 17 residues. Germline V gene data show CDR1 as MNHEY and CDR2 as SMNVEV (reference sequence). Trimming at V came to 2 bases and at J to 7 bases, leaving 13 bases not matched to a gene. CDR3 DNA: TGTGCCAGCAGTTTAAGCACCTTGACAGGGAAAGGTGAAAAACTGTTTTTT. As protein: CASSLSTLTGKGEKLFF.

The V and J genes are TRBV12-3 or TRBV12-4 and TRBJ1-5; D not certain. The CDR3 totals 13 residues. The V end was cut by 3 bases, the J end by 8 bases, with 11 bases between. CDR3 in DNA: TGTGCCAGCAGTTTCCTAGGTTCGGAGCCCCAGCATTTT. It codes for CASSFLGSEPQHF.

This chain joins TRBV5-1 and TRBJ2-3; 9 positions agree with TRBD1. There are 17 residues in the CDR3. V lost 4 bases to trimming and J lost 4 bases; unmatched junction nucleotides: 13. Germline assignment: CDR1 SGHRS and CDR2 YFSETQ. The CDR3 loop reads CASSKGQGGGRPDTQYF. The CDR3, as DNA: TGCGCCAGCAGCAAGGGACAGGGTGGGGGACGGCCAGATACGCAGTATTTT.